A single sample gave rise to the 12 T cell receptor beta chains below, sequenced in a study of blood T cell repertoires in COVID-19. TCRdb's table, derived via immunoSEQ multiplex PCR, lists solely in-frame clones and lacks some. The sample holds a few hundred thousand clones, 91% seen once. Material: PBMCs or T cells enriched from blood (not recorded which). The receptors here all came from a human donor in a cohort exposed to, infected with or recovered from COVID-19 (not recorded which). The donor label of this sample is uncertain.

The chain's CDR3 is CASSPRTSGGARDTQYF. The CDR3 nucleotides are TGTGCCAGCAGCCCCCGGACTAGCGGGGGGGCGAGGGATACGCAGTATTTT. The chain uses TRBV11-2 and TRBJ2-3; TRBD2 matches 15 bases. Germline loops: CDR1 SGHAT, CDR2 FQNNGV. The V gene end was trimmed by 5 bases and the J gene end by 6 bases; junction bases not matched to a gene: 9. The CDR3 is 17 amino acids.

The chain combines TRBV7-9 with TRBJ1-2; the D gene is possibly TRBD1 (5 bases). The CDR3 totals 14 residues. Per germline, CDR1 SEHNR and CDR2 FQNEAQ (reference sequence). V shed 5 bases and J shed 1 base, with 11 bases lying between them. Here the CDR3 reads CASSLSGVNYGYTF. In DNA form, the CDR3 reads TGTGCCAGCAGCCTTTCGGGGGTTAACTATGGCTACACCTTC.

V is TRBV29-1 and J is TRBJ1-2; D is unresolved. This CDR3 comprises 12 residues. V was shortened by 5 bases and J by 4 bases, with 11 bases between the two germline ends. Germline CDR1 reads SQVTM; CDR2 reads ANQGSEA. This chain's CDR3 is CSVQTELYGYTF. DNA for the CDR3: TGCAGCGTTCAAACAGAGCTCTATGGCTACACCTTC.

The CDR3 nucleotides are TGCGCCAGCAGCCAAGGTCTTCGGGGGAGGAGAAACACCATATATTTT. It specifies CASSQGLRGRRNTIYF. This chain uses TRBV4-1 with TRBJ1-3; a weak D match, TRBD1 (5 bases). The V gene lost 1 base and the J gene lost 5 bases, with 15 bases spanning the gap. CDR1 and CDR2 (germline): MGHRA, YSYEKL. The length of the CDR3 is 16 residues.

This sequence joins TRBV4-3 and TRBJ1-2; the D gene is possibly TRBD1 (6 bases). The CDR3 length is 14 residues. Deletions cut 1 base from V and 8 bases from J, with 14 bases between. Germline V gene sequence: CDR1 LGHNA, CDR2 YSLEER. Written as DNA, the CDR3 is TGCGCCAGCAGCCAAGTCTCAGGGGCGATGGGCTACACCTTC. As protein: CASSQVSGAMGYTF.

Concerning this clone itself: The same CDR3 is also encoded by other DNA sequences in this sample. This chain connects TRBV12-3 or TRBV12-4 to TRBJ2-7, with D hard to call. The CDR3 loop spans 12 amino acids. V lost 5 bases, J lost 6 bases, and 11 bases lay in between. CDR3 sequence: CASSEQRSEQYF. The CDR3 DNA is TGTGCCAGCAGTGAGCAAAGATCCGAGCAGTACTTC.

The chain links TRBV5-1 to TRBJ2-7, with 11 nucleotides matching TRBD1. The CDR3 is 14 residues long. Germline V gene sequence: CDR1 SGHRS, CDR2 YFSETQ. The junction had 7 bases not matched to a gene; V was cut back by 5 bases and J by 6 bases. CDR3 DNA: TGCGCCAGCAGTCGGACAGGGGGCTTATCCGAGCAGTACTTC. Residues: CASSRTGGLSEQYF.

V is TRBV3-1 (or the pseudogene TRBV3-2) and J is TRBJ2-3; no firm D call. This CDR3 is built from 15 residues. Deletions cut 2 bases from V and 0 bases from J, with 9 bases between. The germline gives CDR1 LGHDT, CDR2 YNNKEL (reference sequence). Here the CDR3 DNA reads TGTGCCAGCAGCCAATACCAGGTTAGCACAGATACGCAGTATTTT. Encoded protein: CASSQYQVSTDTQYF.

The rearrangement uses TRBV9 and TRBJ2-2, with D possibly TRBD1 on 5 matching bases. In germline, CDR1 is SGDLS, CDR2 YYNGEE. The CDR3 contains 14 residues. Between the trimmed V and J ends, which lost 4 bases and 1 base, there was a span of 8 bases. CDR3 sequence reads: CASSRTLNTGELFF. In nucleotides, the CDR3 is TGTGCCAGCAGCCGGACACTGAACACCGGGGAGCTGTTTTTT.

The CDR3 sequence: CASSHGARREPQHF. DNA for the CDR3: TGTGCCAGCAGTCACGGAGCACGGCGGGAGCCCCAGCATTTT. V gene TRBV28 combines with J gene TRBJ1-5; D gene ambiguous. The V gene's germline CDR1 is MDHEN and CDR2 SYDVKM. This CDR3 has 14 residues. With 5 bases removed from V and 8 bases from J, the gap between germline ends came to 16 bases.

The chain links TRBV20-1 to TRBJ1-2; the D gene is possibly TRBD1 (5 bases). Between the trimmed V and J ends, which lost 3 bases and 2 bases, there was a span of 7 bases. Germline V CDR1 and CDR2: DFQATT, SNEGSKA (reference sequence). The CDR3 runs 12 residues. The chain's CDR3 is CSASRGNYGYTF. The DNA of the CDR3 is TGCAGTGCTAGTAGGGGAAACTATGGCTACACCTTC.

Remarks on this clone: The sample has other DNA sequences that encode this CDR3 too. CDR3 sequence: CASSVGGLNQPQHF. CDR3 sequence (DNA): TGTGCCAGCAGCGTAGGAGGGCTAAATCAGCCCCAGCATTTT. The rearrangement links TRBV9 to TRBJ1-5; no clear D. This CDR3 is 14 amino acids long. Germline CDR1 reads SGDLS; CDR2 reads YYNGEE. Trimming shortened V by 0 bases and J by 4 bases, and 8 bases separated the two germline ends.